The 16 T cell receptor beta chains below come from one sample, sequenced in a study of metastatic and nonmetastatic thyroid tumors (dated by TCRdb to 2018 to 2021). None of the patients had been given any treatment before thyroid surgery. Library prep was done by PCR. Sequencing instrument: Illumina HiSeq 4000. The public sequencing data were trimmed at Q25 with fastp and processed into clonotypes with MiXCR by TCRdb, which kept only in-frame beta chains. Counted in this sample were roughly 25,000 clones; under 15% of them appeared once. The top ten hold 2.5% to 4% of the sample. Sequencing was done on a sample of blood. These receptors all stem from a female donor with papillary thyroid cancer or a benign thyroid nodule (not recorded which). Some clones in this sample may be carry-over from other donors' samples.

In this sample, this clone turned up many times. V and J are TRBV27 and TRBJ2-4; D is unclear. Trimming cost V 5 bases and J 0 bases, with 8 bases left between them. The CDR3 totals 14 residues. Germline loops: CDR1 MNHEY, CDR2 SMNVEV (reference sequence). CDR3 sequence: CASSPSIAKNIQYF. CDR3 nucleotides: TGTGCCAGCAGTCCTTCCATAGCCAAAAACATTCAGTACTTC.

In its sample, this clone was seen many times. The chain is built from TRBV4-1 and TRBJ1-3, with D hard to call. Germline values: CDR1 MGHRA, CDR2 YSYEKL. The V end lost 0 bases, the J end lost 1 base, and 10 bases lay between the germline ends. The CDR3 runs 16 residues. In nucleotides, the CDR3 is TGCGCCAGCAGCCAAGATCCACATCGTTCTGGAAACACCATATATTTT. It is translated as CASSQDPHRSGNTIYF.

This clone was detected only a few times. This sequence joins TRBV6-5 and TRBJ2-3; D possibly corresponds to TRBD2 (6 bases). V shed 4 bases and J shed 5 bases, with 13 bases lying between them. CDR1 and CDR2 (germline): MNHEY, SVGAGI. The CDR3 is made up of 14 amino acids. This chain's CDR3 is CASSSTLTRDTQYF. The CDR3 DNA is TGTGCCAGCAGTTCCACCTTGACTAGAGATACGCAGTATTTT.

This clone is termed medium-sized. The rearrangement joins TRBV28 to TRBJ2-7; TRBD2 matches 12 bases. There are 17 residues in the CDR3. J was trimmed by 5 bases and V by 1 base; bases with no gene match: 9. Germline CDR1 MDHEN, CDR2 SYDVKM. DNA of the CDR3: TGTGCCAGCAGTTTATCCAAGACTAGCGGGAGTTCCCACGAGCAGTACTTC. Amino acids: CASSLSKTSGSSHEQYF. The full variable domain, completed using reference TRBV28 and TRBJ2-7, is DVKVTQSSRYLVKRTGEKVFLECVQDMDHENMFWYRQDPGLGLRLIYFSYDVKMKEKGDIPEGYSVSREKKERFSLILESASTNQTSMYLCASSLSKTSGSSHEQYFGPGTRLTVT.

In its sample, this clone is medium-sized. The J gene is TRBJ1-6, the V gene TRBV11-2; 7 nucleotides match TRBD1. The CDR3 is 14 amino acids. Germline V gives CDR1 SGHAT, CDR2 FQNNGV. Trimming cost V 5 bases and J 8 bases; bases outside gene matches: 6. The CDR3 protein is CASSPGQEYSPLHF. The CDR3 coding sequence is TGTGCCAGCAGCCCCGGACAGGAGTATTCACCCCTCCACTTT.

This clone is termed medium-sized. The CDR3 coding sequence is TGCAGTGCTAGAGCCCCCCCCCTAGCGGGAGGCCCTACCTACGAGCAGTACTTC. This encodes CSARAPPLAGGPTYEQYF. The V gene is TRBV20-1, the J gene TRBJ2-7; 11 bases map to TRBD2. This CDR3 comprises 18 residues. Germline V gene lookup returns CDR1 DFQATT and CDR2 SNEGSKA (reference sequence). The ends lost 1 base at V and 2 bases at J; junction bases unmatched: 13.

This clone has only one observation. Germline and junction disagree at one end, which may indicate a read error. The chain uses TRBV5-1 and TRBJ2-1; D might be TRBD1 (5 bases). This CDR3 is 14 amino acids long. The V gene's germline CDR1 is SGHRS and CDR2 YFSETQ. This CDR3 reads CASRTGFAPAEEFF. For the CDR3, the DNA is TGCGCCAGCAGAACAGGCTTCGCACCAGCTGAGGAGTTCTTC.

V is TRBV24-1 and J is TRBJ2-7; D is unresolved. Germline V CDR1 and CDR2: KGHDR, SFDVKD. The CDR3 covers 13 residues. Trimming left V 5 bases short and J 5 bases short, with 12 bases between. CDR3 sequence: CATSGSKGDEQYF. Written as DNA, the CDR3 is TGTGCCACCAGTGGAAGTAAAGGTGACGAGCAGTACTTC.

This clone showed up many times. This could be a read error, since a much larger clone is one nucleotide away. The rearrangement joins TRBV27 to TRBJ2-7; D is perhaps TRBD1 (6 bases). The ends were cut back, 5 bases at V and 11 bases at J, with 16 bases in the middle. Germline lookup yields CDR1 MNHEY and CDR2 SMNVEV (reference sequence). This CDR3 comprises 12 residues. CDR3 DNA sequence: TGTGCCAGCAGTGCGGAACAGGGAGCAAAGTACTTC. Translation: CASSAEQGAKYF.

Many counts were recorded for this clone. CDR3: CASSLAGGGGTDTQYF. Written as DNA, the CDR3 is TGTGCCAGCAGCTTAGCTGGGGGGGGGGGCACAGATACGCAGTATTTT. The rearrangement joins TRBV7-2 to TRBJ2-3, with 7 bases aligning to TRBD2. The CDR3 is made up of 16 amino acids. Germline V CDR1 and CDR2: SGHTA, FQGNSA. The J segment lost 1 base and the V segment lost 0 bases, leaving 4 bases of the junction unmatched. The full variable domain, in which reference TRBV7-2 and TRBJ2-3 provide the parts outside the CDR3, is GAGVSQSPSNKVTEKGKDVELRCDPISGHTALYWYRQSLGQGLEFLIYFQGNSAPDKSGLPSDRFSAERTGGSVSTLTIQRTQQEDSAVYLCASSLAGGGGTDTQYFGPGTRLTVL.

Many counts were recorded for this clone. The CDR3 DNA follows: TGTGCCAGCAGTGCGGGACTGGAAGCGGAAAAACTGTTTTTT. Translated: CASSAGLEAEKLFF. The chain uses TRBV28 and TRBJ1-4; tentatively, D is TRBD1 (5 bases). The CDR3 extends over 14 amino acids. V gave up 5 bases and J gave up 8 bases, with 15 bases separating them. The germline gives CDR1 MDHEN, CDR2 SYDVKM.

This clone was seen repeatedly, ten times or more. The rearrangement links TRBV10-3 to TRBJ2-1; D perhaps matches TRBD2 (6 bases). V dropped 9 bases and J dropped 0 bases, with 9 bases sitting between them. The CDR3 contains 13 residues. The germline V gene has CDR1 ENHRY and CDR2 SYGVKD. The CDR3 loop is CAIGGSSYNEQFF. CDR3 nucleotide sequence: TGTGCCATAGGAGGGAGCTCCTACAATGAGCAGTTCTTC.

This clone was counted ten times or more. A read error may explain this, as a much larger clone is one base away. The rearrangement uses TRBV6-2 or TRBV6-3 and TRBJ1-1; 8 bases are a match to TRBD1. Trimming took 7 bases from V and 5 from J; bases not matched to a gene: 12. CDR3 size: 15 residues. Germline V lookup: CDR1 MNHEY, CDR2 SVGEGT. CDR3 amino acids: CASNPKRTGRTEAFF. The CDR3 DNA follows: TGTGCCAGCAACCCAAAAAGGACAGGGCGAACTGAAGCTTTCTTT.

This clone appeared many times. The genes are TRBV14 and TRBJ2-1; 12 bases are a match to TRBD2. There are 18 residues in the CDR3. CDR1 is SGHDN and CDR2 is FVKESK in the germline V gene. Trimming removed 1 base from V and 10 bases from J; junction bases left unmatched: 14. CDR3 nucleotide sequence: TGTGCCAGCAGCCAAGGGGCTAGCGGGAGGGCCCGAGCGATCGAGCAGTTCTTC. As protein: CASSQGASGRARAIEQFF.

This clone was seen many times. V gene TRBV4-3 combines with J gene TRBJ1-2, with 10 bases lining up with TRBD1. J lost 7 bases, V lost 5 bases, and 10 bases had no gene match. Looked up from germline, CDR1 is LGHNA and CDR2 is YSLEER. CDR3 length: 15 residues. The CDR3 sequence: CASSSRQGASGGYTF. The CDR3 DNA reads as TGCGCCAGCAGCTCCCGACAGGGGGCCTCGGGTGGCTACACCTTC.

This clone was found many times. The V gene is TRBV12-3 or TRBV12-4, the J gene TRBJ1-5; D gene uncertain. The CDR3 contains 14 residues. Trimming removed 0 bases from V and 6 bases from J, with 9 bases in between. CDR3 in amino acids: CASSLAQGSQPQHF. The CDR3 DNA is TGTGCCAGCAGTTTAGCGCAAGGGAGTCAGCCCCAGCATTTT.